This T cell receptor (beta chain) was documented in a study of T cell responses to AZD1222 COVID-19 vaccine. Study overall: Pooling covered second doses at about 4 or about 12 weeks. General study results and limits: Among spike-specific TCRs, nearly half reportedly target unmutated variant regions. Among AZD1222 vaccinees, only 6 or 7 were seropositive at baseline.

V gave up 2 bases and J gave up 1 base, with 17 bases separating them. The CDR3 loop spans 17 amino acids. Germline CDR1 and CDR2: LGHDT and YNNKEL (reference sequence). Of note for this clone: Its antigen is still unknown.

Using immunoSEQ multiplex PCR, the repertoire was profiled, and TCRdb retains in-frame clones only, with some absent. The table includes 95,000 to 150,000 clones, 85% to 90% detected once. The material sequenced was peripheral blood, taken on day 0 of AZD1222 vaccination. The sequence was obtained from an adult in good health. The V gene is TRBV3-1 (or the pseudogene TRBV3-2), the J gene TRBJ2-5; perhaps TRBD2 as D (7 bases). The CDR3 DNA reads as TGTGCCAGCAGCCAACATCCCAGGGGAGGGAGCCAAGAGACCCAGTACTTC. This sequence encodes CASSQHPRGGSQETQYF.